The entry that follows covers one T cell receptor beta chain sequence. Its antigen is still unknown. Combination of CD45RO+ cells with CCR7-negative CD45RA+ TemRA cells was used for CD8 memory. V lost 4 bases to trimming and J lost 8 bases, with 19 bases between them. Germline V CDR1 and CDR2: SGHKS, YYEKEE (reference sequence). The CDR3 contains 15 residues. The record originates from a study of shared clonotypes between healthy human individuals. The assay was run at deep level. The input for sorted-subset replicate PCRs was about 200 ng DNA, some 30,000 T cell genomes. Assay used: immunoSEQ multiplex PCR; TCRdb lists only in-frame clones, some missing. In the table there are some 79,000 clones, roughly three fifths of which are singletons. Study-level findings and limits: The study generally estimated greater richness for naive than memory subsets.

The sequenced sample consisted of memory CD8+ T cells sorted from blood. The subset was: CD45RO+ cells pooled with CCR7-negative TemRA cells. This sequence was found in a man younger than 45 in good health. This chain links TRBV5-5 with TRBJ2-1; TRBD1 or TRBD2 may be the D gene (5 bases each). The CDR3 DNA reads as TGTGCCAGCAGCCGTCGGGGCAGGTACCTGGATGAGCAGTTCTTC. It yields the protein CASSRRGRYLDEQFF.